A single sample is the source of the 31 T cell receptor beta chains below, sequenced in a study of blood T cell repertoires in COVID-19. The data were produced by immunoSEQ multiplex PCR, yet TCRdb's version contains in-frame clones alone and is incomplete. The sample consists of 200,000 to 250,000 clones, over 75% of them appearing once. The sequenced sample consisted of peripheral blood. These receptor sequences come from a man aged 30 to 45 who had recovered from COVID-19.

This chain uses TRBV2 with TRBJ2-2; TRBD2 is a possible D gene (6 bases). Looked up from germline, CDR1 is SNHLY and CDR2 is FYNNEI. CDR3 length: 11 amino acids. The CDR3 here is CGAGGTGELFF. CDR3 nucleotide sequence: TGTGGGGCCGGGGGCACCGGGGAGCTGTTTTTT.

This clone was recorded only once. The J gene is TRBJ1-1, the V gene TRBV18; weak D call: TRBD1 (5 bases). V dropped 1 base and J dropped 12 bases, with 15 bases sitting between them. This CDR3 has 13 amino acids. The germline V gene encodes CDR1 KGHSH and CDR2 LQKENI. CDR3 nucleotides: TGTGCCAGCTCACCACGGCAGGGAAGGGTGACTTTCTTT. Its translation is CASSPRQGRVTFF.

This chain links TRBV12-3 or TRBV12-4 with TRBJ1-2, with TRBD1 matching over 7 bases. After removal of 2 bases from V and 8 bases from J, the junction contained 5 bases not matched to a gene. The CDR3 runs to 13 residues. CDR3 region: CASSLPQGVGYTF. The CDR3 DNA reads as TGTGCCAGCAGTTTACCTCAGGGGGTCGGCTACACCTTC.

This clone was observed many times. This chain joins TRBV29-1 and TRBJ2-3, with 9 bases aligning to TRBD2. Germline V gene sequence: CDR1 SQVTM, CDR2 ANQGSEA. The CDR3 is made up of 17 amino acids. The junction had 11 bases not matched to a gene; V was cut back by 4 bases and J by 0 bases. In DNA form, the CDR3 reads TGCAGCGTTGGGACTGATGTGGGACTAGCAAGCACAGATACGCAGTATTTT. Its translation: CSVGTDVGLASTDTQYF.

V is TRBV19 and J is TRBJ1-2; 8 positions match TRBD1. V shed 3 bases, J shed 6 bases, and the junction held 9 bases outside the gene matches. Germline-derived CDR1 and CDR2 are LNHDA and SQIVND (reference sequence). This CDR3 is 15 amino acids long. The CDR3 region has the DNA TGTGCCAGTAGTATGGGGGACAGGTGGATAAATGGCTACACCTTC. It encodes CASSMGDRWINGYTF.

In this sample, this clone turned up a few times. V gene TRBV1 combines with J gene TRBJ2-7; the table's D call, TRBD1, has no DNA check behind it. TRBV1 is shown as a pseudogene. CDR3 size: 16 residues. The CDR3 DNA follows: TGCACCAGAATATGTAAGGGGGACAGGCCTTGTTGCGAGCAGTACTTC. Translated, it gives CTRICKGDRPCCEQYF.

This clone was detected ten times or more. The rearrangement joins TRBV7-8 to TRBJ1-3, with D possibly being TRBD1 (6 bases). The CDR3 is 14 residues long. Germline V lookup: CDR1 SGHVS, CDR2 FQNEAQ. Between the trimmed V and J ends, which lost 1 base and 7 bases, there was a span of 11 bases. The CDR3: CASSLETGRNTIYF. As DNA, the CDR3 is TGTGCCAGCAGCTTAGAAACAGGGCGCAACACCATATATTTT.

This clone was seen more than once but under ten times. This rearrangement joins TRBV11-2 to TRBJ1-2; no firm D call. The germline V gene encodes CDR1 SGHAT and CDR2 FQNNGV. Between the trimmed V and J ends, which lost 2 bases and 6 bases, there was a span of 13 bases. The CDR3 covers 14 residues. CDR3 nucleotide sequence: TGTGCCAGCAGCTTAAGCGGCGCGGGTGATGGCTACACCTTC. It is translated as CASSLSGAGDGYTF.

Of note for this clone: The same CDR3 is also encoded by other DNA sequences in this sample. This chain uses TRBV6-1 with TRBJ1-5, with D perhaps TRBD1 (5 bases). The CDR3 loop spans 15 amino acids. Trimming removed 3 bases at V and 0 bases at J, with 9 bases between. CDR1 MNHNS and CDR2 SASEGT come from the germline V gene. The CDR3 DNA reads TGTGCCAGCAGTGAGGGGCTCTATAGCAATCAGCCCCAGCATTTT. Translating it yields CASSEGLYSNQPQHF.

The chain employs TRBV10-3 and TRBJ2-7; TRBD1 matches 10 bases. The length of the CDR3 is 15 residues. Germline V lookup: CDR1 ENHRY, CDR2 SYGVKD. V lost 0 bases to trimming and J lost 3 bases; unmatched junction nucleotides: 2. In DNA form, the CDR3 reads TGTGCCATCAGTGAGTCTGGACAGGGGGACTACGAGCAGTACTTC. It specifies CAISESGQGDYEQYF.

This chain joins TRBV6-1 and TRBJ2-7; D unclear. Germline assignment: CDR1 MNHNS and CDR2 SASEGT. The V end was cut by 3 bases, the J end by 2 bases, with 11 bases between. This CDR3 comprises 14 residues. The CDR3 DNA sequence: TGTGCCAGCAGTGAGTTGAGTCCCACCTACGAGCAGTACGTC. Protein: CASSELSPTYEQYV.

The rearrangement uses TRBV7-8 and TRBJ2-7; no reliable D call. This CDR3 is 13 amino acids long. The V end was cut by 3 bases, the J end by 1 base, with 7 bases between. Germline V gene sequence: CDR1 SGHVS, CDR2 FQNEAQ. In DNA, the CDR3 is TGTGCCAGCAGCTTCAGCGAATCCTACGAGCAGTACTTC. Its translation is CASSFSESYEQYF.

The DNA of the CDR3 is TGTGCCAGCAGCTTAACTAGCGGGGCCTACAATGAGCAGTTCTTC. Its protein is CASSLTSGAYNEQFF. The V and J genes are TRBV9 and TRBJ2-1, with TRBD2 matching 10 bases. Losses at the gene ends were 4 bases for V and 2 bases for J; bases not matched to a gene: 3. This CDR3 contains 15 residues. CDR1 SGDLS and CDR2 YYNGEE come from the germline V gene.

This chain joins TRBV7-2 and TRBJ1-5, with 7 bases aligning to TRBD1. There are 14 residues in the CDR3. V shed 6 bases and J 6 bases; nucleotides not matched to a gene: 8. Germline values: CDR1 SGHTA, CDR2 FQGNSA. The CDR3 DNA reads TGTGCCAGCAGTTCCGACAGGGTGAGTCAGCCCCAGCATTTT. This sequence encodes CASSSDRVSQPQHF.

The chain carries TRBV9 and TRBJ2-1; D ambiguous. Germline V gene sequence: CDR1 SGDLS, CDR2 YYNGEE. Trimming stripped 0 bases from V and 4 bases from J, with 8 bases between. CDR3 length equals 14 residues. The CDR3 loop reads CASSVETRYNEQFF. For the CDR3, the DNA is TGTGCCAGCAGCGTAGAGACAAGATACAATGAGCAGTTCTTC.

This clone was seen more than once but under ten times. This chain links TRBV2 with TRBJ1-1, with TRBD1 matching 7 bases. The V and J ends lost 6 bases and 5 bases, in that order; junction bases with no gene match: 15. CDR1 is SNHLY, CDR2 FYNNEI, per germline. The CDR3 is 16 amino acids. CDR3 DNA: TGTGCCAGCAGGAGTAACAGGGGCCCGGCAGGGACTGAAGCTTTCTTT. Protein sequence: CASRSNRGPAGTEAFF.

The rearrangement links TRBV2 to TRBJ2-1; D unresolved. Trimming removed 6 bases at V and 1 base at J, with 10 bases between. The CDR3 is made up of 14 amino acids. In germline, CDR1 is SNHLY, CDR2 FYNNEI. The CDR3 sequence: CASRPSQSYNEQFF. CDR3 in DNA: TGTGCCAGCAGGCCGTCCCAGTCCTACAATGAGCAGTTCTTC.

J is TRBJ2-3 and V is TRBV5-1, with 7 bases lining up with TRBD2. Germline CDR1 SGHRS, CDR2 YFSETQ. With V trimmed by 4 bases and J by 1 base, 9 bases remained unmatched. This CDR3 region has 16 residues. The CDR3 reads CASSPRVLAGTDTQYF. CDR3 coding DNA: TGCGCCAGCAGCCCTAGGGTGCTAGCGGGCACAGATACGCAGTATTTT.

V and J are TRBV27 and TRBJ2-7; D call uncertain. The CDR3 sequence is 12 residues long. Looked up from germline, CDR1 is MNHEY and CDR2 is SMNVEV (reference sequence). Trimming shortened V by 6 bases and J by 0 bases, and 6 bases separated the two germline ends. Written as DNA, the CDR3 is TGTGCCAGCAGACTAAGCTCCTACGAGCAGTACTTC. Protein product: CASRLSSYEQYF.

The V and J genes are TRBV19 and TRBJ2-2; D might be TRBD1 (6 bases). The germline V gene has CDR1 LNHDA and CDR2 SQIVND (reference sequence). The CDR3 length is 16 residues. The V end was cut by 3 bases, the J end by 1 base, with 12 bases between. The CDR3, as DNA: TGTGCCAGTAGTATTAGGGCCAGGGGGAACACCGGGGAGCTGTTTTTT. Translation gives CASSIRARGNTGELFF.

The chain recombines TRBV19 with TRBJ1-2; weak D call: TRBD1 (5 bases). The V gene's germline CDR1 is LNHDA and CDR2 SQIVND (reference sequence). The CDR3 runs 13 residues. V was cut by 6 bases and J by 8 bases, with 16 bases left in between. The CDR3 spells CASRKQDPGGYTF. The CDR3 DNA sequence: TGTGCCAGTAGAAAACAGGACCCAGGCGGCTACACCTTC.

V is TRBV7-9 and J is TRBJ2-5; D may be TRBD2 (7 bases). Trimming left V 4 bases short and J 5 bases short, with 20 bases between. The CDR3 length is 16 residues. Germline-derived CDR1 and CDR2 are SEHNR and FQNEAQ (reference sequence). DNA of the CDR3: TGTGCCAGCAGCTGGAGGGGGGGCCCCTCAGGGGAGACCCAGTACTTC. The encoded protein is CASSWRGGPSGETQYF.

This chain uses TRBV5-8 with TRBJ2-5; the match to TRBD1 covers 10 bases. This CDR3 has 17 amino acids. The V gene's germline CDR1 is SGHTS and CDR2 YDEGEE. The junction had 11 bases not matched to a gene; V was cut back by 4 bases and J by 2 bases. CDR3 sequence (DNA): TGTGCCAGCAGCGGAGGGACAGGGGCCGGGGGACAAGAGACCCAGTACTTC. Translating gives CASSGGTGAGGQETQYF.

This clone is medium-sized (0.01 to 0.1%) by share. The chain combines TRBV6-5 with TRBJ2-1; the match to TRBD2 covers 10 bases. Germline CDR1 and CDR2: MNHEY and SVGAGI. Trimming removed 5 bases from V and 4 bases from J; junction bases left unmatched: 5. This CDR3 has 15 amino acids. CDR3 bases: TGTGCCAGCAGTACTGGACTAGCGGATTACAATGAGCAGTTCTTC. This encodes CASSTGLADYNEQFF.

The gene calls are TRBV4-1 and TRBJ1-6, with a possible D match to TRBD1 (5 bases). Trimming stripped 3 bases from V and 2 bases from J, with 8 bases between. CDR1 is MGHRA and CDR2 is YSYEKL in the germline V gene. The CDR3 spans 15 residues. The CDR3 DNA reads as TGCGCCAGCAGCCACAGGGATGCCTATAATTCACCCCTCCACTTT. This codes for CASSHRDAYNSPLHF.

The chain has TRBV19 and TRBJ1-2; D perhaps matches TRBD1 (5 bases). V lost 5 bases to trimming and J lost 0 bases, with 10 bases between them. This CDR3 region has 14 residues. Germline assignment: CDR1 LNHDA and CDR2 SQIVND (reference sequence). The CDR3 nucleotides read TGTGCCAGTAGTGCGGGACGGACTAACTATGGCTACACCTTC. It yields the protein CASSAGRTNYGYTF.

This chain uses TRBV6-5 with TRBJ2-4, with unresolved D. Germline CDR1 is MNHEY and CDR2 is SVGAGI. The germline V and J ends were trimmed by 5 bases and 3 bases, with 11 bases remaining between them. CDR3 size: 14 residues. The chain's CDR3 is CASSSWRGKNIQYF. CDR3 nucleotides: TGTGCCAGCAGTAGTTGGCGAGGCAAAAACATTCAGTACTTC.

This chain links TRBV5-5 with TRBJ2-5; D gene ambiguous. The ends were cut back, 0 bases at V and 13 bases at J, with 19 bases in the middle. Germline CDR1 is SGHKS and CDR2 is YYEKEE (reference sequence). The CDR3 runs 14 residues. As DNA, the CDR3 is TGTGCCAGCAGCTTGGCTAGTATGGCGGAGCTTAGGTACTTC. It is translated as CASSLASMAELRYF.

This chain uses TRBV12-5 with TRBJ2-1; the match to TRBD2 covers 14 bases. The ends lost 0 bases at V and 0 bases at J; junction bases unmatched: 16. The CDR3 length is 23 residues. In germline, CDR1 is LGHNT, CDR2 FRNRAP. The CDR3 coding sequence is TGTGCTAGTGGTTTGGTGAAGGCCGATGGGACTAGCGGGGGTTATTTCTCCTACAATGAGCAGTTCTTC. Protein sequence: CASGLVKADGTSGGYFSYNEQFF.

This chain links TRBV15 with TRBJ2-5, with TRBD2 matching over 11 bases. This CDR3 contains 17 residues. V was clipped by 0 bases and J by 5 bases; unmatched bases: 8. Per germline, CDR1 LNHNV and CDR2 YYDKDF (reference sequence). The CDR3 DNA reads TGTGCCACCAGCAGAGATCGTGTAGCGGGGGGGCCCGAGACCCAGTACTTC. The encoded protein is CATSRDRVAGGPETQYF.

The V gene is TRBV21-1, the J gene TRBJ1-4; the table's D call, TRBD1, has no DNA check behind it. TRBV21-1 is labeled a pseudogene. The length of the CDR3 is 14 residues. The CDR3 nucleotides are TGTGCCAGCAGCAAAGACCCAGGGGGTGAAAAACTGTTTTTT. Its translation: CASSKDPGGEKLFF.